These T cell receptor beta chains were read from a single sample in a study of T cell responses to AZD1222 COVID-19 vaccine. Repertoires were generated with immunoSEQ multiplex PCR, while TCRdb's copy carries only in-frame clones and drops some. The sample has 160,000 or so clones, 90% seen once. Sequencing used peripheral blood, obtained on day 0 of AZD1222 vaccination. Source of these receptors: an adult in good health. CDR3s include the opening cysteine and the closing phenylalanine or tryptophan. D genes are given only for firm matches. A clone size is listed for some rows: how often the clone was seen (once, few, many), or a class if it is expanded.

V gene,J gene,D gene,clone size,CDR3 protein,CDR3 DNA
TRBV27,TRBJ2-7,NA,few,CASSSDSSYEQYF,TGTGCCAGCAGTAGCGATAGCTCCTACGAGCAGTACTTC
TRBV6-2/TRBV6-3,TRBJ2-7,TRBD2,NA,CASSLAGVRYEQYF,TGTGCCAGCAGTCTAGCGGGAGTTAGGTACGAGCAGTACTTC
TRBV7-6,TRBJ2-1,TRBD2,NA,CASSPVAGVNNEQFF,TGTGCCAGCAGCCCAGTAGCGGGAGTAAACAATGAGCAGTTCTTC
TRBV28,TRBJ2-3,NA,NA,CASSPYTDTQYF,TGTGCCAGCAGTCCATACACAGATACGCAGTATTTT
TRBV7-9,TRBJ1-4,TRBD1,NA,CASQQGGKLFF,TGTGCCAGCCAACAGGGGGGAAAACTGTTTTTT
TRBV4-1,TRBJ1-3,NA,NA,CASSQGSLSSSGNTIYF,TGCGCCAGCAGCCAAGGCTCCCTCTCGTCCTCTGGAAACACCATATATTTT
TRBV6-2/TRBV6-3,TRBJ2-7,TRBD1,NA,CASSYYGQGPYEQYF,TGTGCCAGCAGTTATTACGGACAGGGACCCTACGAGCAGTACTTC
TRBV15,TRBJ2-5,NA,NA,CATSRDSVALRETQYF,TGTGCCACCAGCAGAGATTCGGTAGCCCTTCGGGAGACCCAGTACTTC
TRBV15,TRBJ1-4,NA,NA,CATSSAIRRTWDEKLFF,TGTGCCACCAGCAGCGCCATCCGAAGGACATGGGATGAAAAACTGTTTTTT
TRBV24-1,TRBJ1-2,NA,NA,CATSGPSGSTYGYTF,TGTGCCACCAGTGGCCCCTCGGGAAGCACCTATGGCTACACCTTC
TRBV5-1,TRBJ1-5,TRBD1,NA,CASSPNRGDQPQHF,TGCGCCAGCAGCCCCAACAGGGGCGATCAGCCCCAGCATTTT
TRBV28,TRBJ1-2,NA,NA,CASSRRDVGYGYTF,TGTGCCAGCAGCCGCCGGGACGTCGGCTATGGCTACACCTTC
TRBV2,TRBJ2-1,NA,NA,CASRVSHNEQFF,TGTGCCAGCAGGGTCTCCCACAATGAGCAGTTCTTC
TRBV27,TRBJ1-5,NA,NA,CASSLGSYNQPQHF,TGTGCCAGCAGTTTAGGGAGTTACAATCAGCCCCAGCATTTT
TRBV7-2,TRBJ1-3,NA,NA,CASSFLGQTSGNTIYF,TGTGCCAGCAGCTTTTTAGGACAGACATCTGGAAACACCATATATTTT
TRBV4-3,TRBJ2-1,NA,NA,CASSPRGNNEQFF,TGCGCCAGCAGCCCGAGGGGGAACAATGAGCAGTTCTTC
TRBV29-1,TRBJ2-1,TRBD2,once,CSVGGLAGVGQFF,TGCAGCGTTGGGGGACTAGCGGGAGTTGGGCAGTTCTTC
TRBV10-3,TRBJ2-1,TRBD1,NA,CAISGTGDEQFF,TGTGCCATCAGTGGGACAGGGGATGAGCAGTTCTTC
TRBV6-6,TRBJ1-5,NA,NA,CASSRGSRGDNQPQHF,TGTGCCAGCAGTCGAGGTTCACGGGGCGACAATCAGCCCCAGCATTTT
TRBV6-2/TRBV6-3,TRBJ1-2,TRBD1,NA,CASSYGGTGGYGYTF,TGTGCCAGCAGTTACGGCGGGACAGGGGGCTATGGCTACACCTTC
TRBV27,TRBJ2-7,NA,once,CASSLMGARHEQYF,TGTGCCAGCAGTTTAATGGGGGCGCGCCACGAGCAGTACTTC
TRBV12-1,TRBJ2-1,NA,NA,CASSLCPHTGSGTDEQFF,TGTGCCAGCAGCCTTTGCCCGCATACGGGTAGCGGGACGGATGAGCAGTTCTTC
TRBV10-3,TRBJ2-7,TRBD2,NA,CAISRLAGHYEQYF,TGTGCCATCAGCCGACTAGCGGGACACTACGAGCAGTACTTC
TRBV19,TRBJ2-5,NA,NA,CASSPSGREETQYF,TGTGCCAGTAGTCCCTCCGGACGGGAAGAGACCCAGTACTTC
TRBV19,TRBJ1-2,TRBD1,NA,CASSLQGDSYGYTF,TGTGCCAGTAGTCTACAGGGGGACTCCTATGGCTACACCTTC
TRBV4-3,TRBJ1-4,NA,NA,CASSQDGTEANEKLFF,TGCGCCAGCAGCCAAGATGGAACAGAGGCTAATGAAAAACTGTTTTTT
TRBV28,TRBJ1-5,NA,NA,CASSPSLEPQHF,TGTGCCAGCAGTCCCTCTTTGGAGCCCCAGCATTTT
TRBV7-2,TRBJ2-1,NA,NA,CASSLAPGSNEQFF,TGTGCCAGCAGCTTAGCGCCAGGTTCTAATGAGCAGTTCTTC
TRBV29-1,TRBJ2-5,TRBD2,NA,CSVDFGTSGRQETQYF,TGCAGCGTTGACTTCGGGACTAGCGGGAGGCAAGAGACCCAGTACTTC
TRBV19,TRBJ2-4,TRBD2,once,CASSIGVAGQNIQYF,TGTGCCAGTAGTATTGGTGTAGCGGGGCAAAACATTCAGTACTTC
TRBV6-2/TRBV6-3,TRBJ2-4,TRBD2,NA,CASSSGGILAKNIQYF,TGTGCCAGCAGTTCGGGGGGAATACTAGCCAAAAACATTCAGTACTTC
TRBV7-7,TRBJ2-2,NA,few,CASSDPKGAGTNTGELFF,TGTGCCAGCAGCGATCCCAAGGGAGCAGGGACGAACACCGGGGAGCTGTTTTTT
TRBV25-1,TRBJ1-1,NA,NA,CASLPSMNTEAFF,TGTGCCAGCCTCCCGAGCATGAACACTGAAGCTTTCTTT
TRBV18,TRBJ1-2,NA,NA,CASSPLRTANYGYTF,TGTGCCAGCTCACCACTCAGGACGGCTAACTATGGCTACACCTTC
TRBV15,TRBJ2-5,NA,NA,CATSRVGALEETQYF,TGTGCCACCAGCAGAGTGGGGGCGTTAGAAGAGACCCAGTACTTC
TRBV28,TRBJ1-1,NA,once,CASILRQNTEAFF,TGTGCCAGCATTCTCAGACAGAACACTGAAGCTTTCTTT
TRBV3-1/TRBV3-2,TRBJ2-2,NA,NA,CASSQEEGLLTGELFF,TGTGCCAGCAGCCAAGAGGAGGGGCTCCTCACCGGGGAGCTGTTTTTT
TRBV30,TRBJ1-2,NA,NA,CAQGSRYTF,TGTGCCCAGGGGAGCCGCTACACCTTC
TRBV11-2,TRBJ1-5,NA,once,CAESPTANSNQPQHF,TGTGCCGAATCCCCTACGGCGAATAGCAATCAGCCCCAGCATTTT
TRBV2,TRBJ2-2,NA,once,CASTITPVSSNTGELFF,TGTGCCAGCACTATAACCCCGGTCAGCTCGAACACCGGGGAGCTGTTTTTT
TRBV7-2,TRBJ2-7,NA,NA,CASSQSVLGSYEQYF,TGTGCCAGCAGCCAAAGTGTTCTGGGCAGCTACGAGCAGTACTTC